The clone carrying this TCR beta chain was observed many times. Antigen unknown. Stable hyperthyroidism: no ophthalmopathy progression over 18 months of follow-up. Hyperthyroidism, newly diagnosed and lasting under 2 months, affected patients aged 18 to 65. Exclusion criteria comprised uncontrolled infection, other autoimmune disease, pregnancy or lactation. Amplified TCR beta CDR3 regions came from RNA transcripts. The study used the HTBI primer set for a first-round RT-PCR of the TCR CDR3. TCRdb ran MiXCR on the multiplex PCR reads and lists one entry per CDR3 protein. The sample has fewer than 650,000 distinct CDR3 sequences, 14% seen once; the top ten hold approximately 15%. The data were taken from a study of T cells in Graves' hyperthyroidism and ophthalmopathy. Study outcomes and limitations: Appearing also in blood were most of the thyroid clonotypes expanded above 0.001.

CDR1 and CDR2 from the germline V gene are MDHEN and SYDVKM. Between the trimmed V and J ends, which lost 5 bases and 0 bases, there was a span of 14 bases. The CDR3 runs to 15 residues. The gene calls are TRBV28 and TRBJ2-7; D perhaps matches TRBD2 (6 bases). The source is a middle-aged woman with Graves' hyperthyroidism. Material: blood. The CDR3 DNA follows: TGTGCCAGCAGTCCTATGGGACTGAACTCCTACGAGCAGTACTTC. This codes for CASSPMGLNSYEQYF. The variable domain in full, with the rest retrieved from reference TRBV28 and TRBJ2-7, is DVKVTQSSRYLVKRTGEKVFLECVQDMDHENMFWYRQDPGLGLRLIYFSYDVKMKEKGDIPEGYSVSREKKERFSLILESASTNQTSMYLCASSPMGLNSYEQYFGPGTRLTVT.